The 30 T cell receptor beta chains below were found in one sample sequenced in a study of T cell responses to AZD1222 COVID-19 vaccine. Sequencing was performed with immunoSEQ multiplex PCR; in TCRdb, only in-frame clones are kept and a portion is missing. The table has 140,000 or so clones, 80% to 90% seen once. Sequenced material: peripheral blood, taken on day 0 of AZD1222 vaccination. All receptors come from an adult in good health.

CDR3 sequence reads: CATRDSSTGELFF. The CDR3 nucleotides read TGTGCCACCAGAGACAGCTCCACCGGGGAGCTGTTTTTT. V is TRBV24-1 and J is TRBJ2-2, with D perhaps TRBD1 (5 bases). CDR1 is KGHDR and CDR2 is SFDVKD in the germline V gene. V was shortened by 7 bases and J by 4 bases, with 9 bases between the two germline ends. The CDR3 covers 13 residues.

The chain combines TRBV19 with TRBJ1-1; 8 bases align to TRBD1. Per the germline V gene, CDR1 is LNHDA and CDR2 is SQIVND (reference sequence). V dropped 5 bases and J dropped 0; count of bases not matched to a gene: 2. The CDR3 length is 14 residues. CDR3 sequence reads: CASSADRVNTEAFF. CDR3 nucleotides: TGTGCCAGTAGTGCGGACAGGGTGAACACTGAAGCTTTCTTT.

V is TRBV24-1 and J is TRBJ2-1; TRBD2 aligns across 7 bases. This CDR3 contains 16 residues. V trimming: 8 bases; J trimming: 3 bases; junction bases outside the gene matches: 12. CDR1 and CDR2 from the germline V gene are KGHDR and SFDVKD. CDR3 sequence reads: CATTGWGGESYNEQFF. DNA of the CDR3: TGTGCCACCACCGGATGGGGGGGGGAGAGCTACAATGAGCAGTTCTTC.

The chain employs TRBV5-4 and TRBJ2-1; 10 bases agree with TRBD2. Germline-derived CDR1 and CDR2 are SGHNT and YYREEE (reference sequence). Trimming at V came to 4 bases and at J to 0 bases, leaving 10 bases not matched to a gene. The CDR3 extends over 18 amino acids. CDR3: CASSARGLAPSSYNEQFF. The DNA for the CDR3 is TGTGCCAGCAGCGCCAGGGGACTAGCGCCCAGCTCCTACAATGAGCAGTTCTTC.

V gene TRBV13 combines with J gene TRBJ1-2; D gene unclear. The germline V gene encodes CDR1 PRHDT and CDR2 FYEKMQ (reference sequence). This CDR3 contains 12 residues. Trimming stripped 1 base from V and 3 bases from J, with 3 bases between. The CDR3 DNA reads as TGTGCCAGCAGCTTAGAGGACTATGGCTACACCTTC. It encodes CASSLEDYGYTF.

The V gene is TRBV25-1, the J gene TRBJ2-2; TRBD1 might be the D (5 bases). Per germline, CDR1 MGHDK and CDR2 SYGVNS. The CDR3 totals 15 residues. The V end lost 2 bases, the J end lost 0 bases, and 7 bases lay between the germline ends. The CDR3 here is CASSEGAPNTGELFF. The CDR3, as DNA: TGTGCCAGCAGTGAAGGGGCCCCGAACACCGGGGAGCTGTTTTTT.

The V call is TRBV12-3 or TRBV12-4, the J call TRBJ2-1; 8 bases agree with TRBD2. V shed 6 bases and J 6 bases; nucleotides not matched to a gene: 4. There are 13 residues in the CDR3. CDR3 sequence: CASRVTSANEQFF. In DNA form, the CDR3 reads TGTGCCAGCAGGGTGACTAGCGCCAATGAGCAGTTCTTC.

The CDR3 protein is CASRGRVASNEKLFF. DNA of the CDR3: TGTGCCAGTAGAGGCAGGGTGGCTTCTAATGAAAAACTGTTTTTT. J is TRBJ1-4 and V is TRBV19; TRBD1 might be the D (5 bases). In germline, CDR1 is LNHDA, CDR2 SQIVND (reference sequence). The CDR3 contains 15 residues. V was clipped by 6 bases and J by 3 bases, with 14 bases between them.

This sequence joins TRBV4-1 and TRBJ1-5; 9 bases are a match to TRBD1. V shed 0 bases and J 4 bases; nucleotides not matched to a gene: 10. The germline V gene encodes CDR1 MGHRA and CDR2 YSYEKL. CDR3 size: 18 residues. CDR3 loop: CASSQDRGGQGSNQPQHF. The CDR3 coding sequence is TGCGCCAGCAGCCAAGATCGGGGGGGACAGGGAAGTAATCAGCCCCAGCATTTT.

The V call is TRBV6-4, the J call TRBJ2-1; the D gene is possibly TRBD1 (6 bases). The germline V gene encodes CDR1 MRHNA and CDR2 SNTAGT. Trimming cost V 4 bases and J 9 bases, with 13 bases left between them. The length of the CDR3 is 13 residues. The CDR3, as DNA: TGTGCCAGCAGTGCCGAAGGGGGTAGTGAGCAGTTCTTC. Its protein is CASSAEGGSEQFF.

J is TRBJ1-1 and V is TRBV30, with D unclear. Germline lookup yields CDR1 GTSNPN and CDR2 SVGIG (reference sequence). The CDR3 extends over 11 amino acids. The V and J ends lost 5 bases and 1 base respectively, with 5 bases between them. The CDR3 DNA follows: TGTGCCTGGGTGAAGAACACTGAAGCTTTCTTT. Protein sequence: CAWVKNTEAFF. Looking up the rest from reference TRBV30 and TRBJ1-1 gives the full variable domain: SQTIHQWPATLVQPVGSPLSLECTVEGTSNPNLYWYRQAAGRGLQLLFYSVGIGQISSEVPQNLSASRPQDRQFILSSKKLLLSDSGFYLCAWVKNTEAFFGQGTRLTVV.

The CDR3 coding sequence is TGTGCCAGCTCACTCCGACAGGAGCCTAACTATGGCTACACCTTC. Translation gives CASSLRQEPNYGYTF. V usage is TRBV18 and J usage is TRBJ1-2; possibly TRBD1 for D (6 bases). Germline V gene data show CDR1 as KGHSH and CDR2 as LQKENI. This CDR3 has 15 amino acids. The ends were cut back, 4 bases at V and 0 bases at J, with 12 bases in the middle.

The rearrangement uses TRBV19 and TRBJ1-1; tentatively, D is TRBD1 (5 bases). The germline gives CDR1 LNHDA, CDR2 SQIVND (reference sequence). There are 14 residues in the CDR3. Trimming cost V 3 bases and J 4 bases, with 12 bases left between them. DNA of the CDR3: TGTGCCAGTAGTATGTCAGGGTATGCCACTGAAGCTTTCTTT. Its protein product is CASSMSGYATEAFF.

The rearrangement joins TRBV4-2 to TRBJ1-6, with 8 bases that match TRBD1. The CDR3 has 17 amino acids. Per the germline V gene, CDR1 is LGHNA and CDR2 is YNFKEQ. The V segment lost 3 bases and the J segment 7 bases; nucleotides outside the gene matches: 11. The CDR3 loop is CASSHPNPRDRNSPLHF. Here the CDR3 DNA reads TGTGCCAGCAGCCACCCGAACCCCCGGGACAGGAATTCACCCCTCCACTTT.

The chain has TRBV3-1 (or the pseudogene TRBV3-2) and TRBJ2-1, with 9 bases matching TRBD2. This CDR3 has 16 residues. The V and J ends lost 0 bases and 6 bases, in that order; junction bases with no gene match: 6. The germline gives CDR1 LGHDT, CDR2 YNNKEL (reference sequence). CDR3 DNA sequence: TGTGCCAGCAGCCAAGATCGAAATAGCGGGAGCAATGAGCAGTTCTTC. This codes for CASSQDRNSGSNEQFF.

The chain is built from TRBV6-5 and TRBJ1-5; D possibly corresponds to TRBD1 (6 bases). The CDR3 loop spans 15 amino acids. Trimming shortened V by 4 bases and J by 5 bases, and 15 bases separated the two germline ends. Germline CDR1 and CDR2: MNHEY and SVGAGI. CDR3 coding DNA: TGTGCCAGCAGTTTGCAACAGGGAGGGCATCAGCCCCAGCATTTT. Translating gives CASSLQQGGHQPQHF.

The table lists this clone with a few counts. This CDR3 is CASSPGSPGELFF. The CDR3, as DNA: TGCGCCAGCAGCCCTGGGAGTCCCGGGGAGCTGTTTTTT. The V call is TRBV10-1, the J call TRBJ2-2, with a possible D match to TRBD2 (5 bases). CDR1 WNHNN and CDR2 SYGVQD come from the germline V gene (reference sequence). Trimming cost V 6 bases and J 6 bases, with 11 bases left between them. The CDR3 totals 13 residues.

This chain joins TRBV7-9 and TRBJ1-6; TRBD1 agrees at 7 bases. Per germline, CDR1 SEHNR and CDR2 FQNEAQ (reference sequence). The CDR3 is 14 residues long. V shed 7 bases, J shed 8 bases, and the junction held 8 bases outside the gene matches. In DNA, the CDR3 is TGTGCCAGCACTCAGACAGGGATGCATTCACCCCTCCACTTT. This translates into CASTQTGMHSPLHF.

This chain uses TRBV30 with TRBJ1-1, with D possibly TRBD1 on 5 matching bases. Germline V lookup: CDR1 GTSNPN, CDR2 SVGIG (reference sequence). Trimming took off 2 bases at V and 4 bases at J, with 11 bases between the two ends. The CDR3 sequence is 13 residues long. The CDR3 protein is CAWSMGQITEAFF. In DNA, the CDR3 is TGTGCCTGGAGTATGGGGCAGATCACTGAAGCTTTCTTT.

The chain is built from TRBV6-5 and TRBJ1-1; D remains unclear. Per germline, CDR1 MNHEY and CDR2 SVGAGI. With 4 bases removed from V and 7 bases from J, the gap between germline ends came to 13 bases. This CDR3 region has 13 residues. CDR3 protein: CASSSPLFGEAFF. In DNA form, the CDR3 reads TGTGCCAGCAGTTCCCCCTTATTCGGTGAAGCTTTCTTT.

The gene calls are TRBV30 and TRBJ2-5; D remains unclear. Trimming cost V 3 bases and J 4 bases, with 6 bases left between them. This CDR3 comprises 11 residues. Germline V gene data show CDR1 as GTSNPN and CDR2 as SVGIG (reference sequence). In nucleotides, the CDR3 is TGTGCCTGGAGCGTAATAGAGACCCAGTACTTC. Protein product: CAWSVIETQYF. Full variable domain (rest looked up from reference TRBV30 and TRBJ2-5): SQTIHQWPATLVQPVGSPLSLECTVEGTSNPNLYWYRQAAGRGLQLLFYSVGIGQISSEVPQNLSASRPQDRQFILSSKKLLLSDSGFYLCAWSVIETQYFGPGTRLLVL.

This clone has just a few counts. The rearrangement joins TRBV19 to TRBJ1-1; D unclear. Looked up from germline, CDR1 is LNHDA and CDR2 is SQIVND (reference sequence). V lost 6 bases and J 0 bases, leaving 23 bases between the germline ends. CDR3 length equals 18 residues. The CDR3 region is CASSSELHPGKMNTEAFF. CDR3 bases: TGTGCCAGTAGCTCCGAGCTGCATCCCGGGAAAATGAACACTGAAGCTTTCTTT. The whole variable domain, remainder taken from reference TRBV19 and TRBJ1-1, is DGGITQSPKYLFRKEGQNVTLSCEQNLNHDAMYWYRQDPGQGLRLIYYSQIVNDFQKGDIAEGYSVSREKKESFPLTVTSAQKNPTAFYLCASSSELHPGKMNTEAFFGQGTRLTVV.

This chain links TRBV10-3 with TRBJ1-5; TRBD1 is a possible D gene (6 bases). Germline values: CDR1 ENHRY, CDR2 SYGVKD. The germline V and J ends were trimmed by 8 bases and 2 bases, with 13 bases remaining between them. The CDR3 spans 14 residues. The DNA of the CDR3 is TGTGCCATCCGTGGCCAGGGGCGCAATCAGCCCCAGCATTTT. Translated, it gives CAIRGQGRNQPQHF.

The rearrangement links TRBV5-1 to TRBJ1-4; weak D call: TRBD1 (5 bases). Germline CDR1 reads SGHRS; CDR2 reads YFSETQ. The V and J ends lost 4 bases and 0 bases respectively, with 10 bases between them. There are 15 residues in the CDR3. In DNA form, the CDR3 reads TGCGCCAGCAGCCCGGGGGAAGCAACTAATGAAAAACTGTTTTTT. Translated, it gives CASSPGEATNEKLFF.

The chain recombines TRBV11-2 with TRBJ1-1; D is unclear. The CDR3 is made up of 16 amino acids. The germline V and J ends were trimmed by 0 bases and 0 bases, with 11 bases remaining between them. Germline CDR1 is SGHAT and CDR2 is FQNNGV. The CDR3 coding sequence is TGTGCCAGCAGCTTAGAGGCCGCACGAATGAACACTGAAGCTTTCTTT. Translation gives CASSLEAARMNTEAFF.

CDR3 region: CASSQIPDWGNQPQHF. The CDR3 DNA reads as TGCGCCAGCAGCCAAATACCAGACTGGGGCAATCAGCCCCAGCATTTT. The V call is TRBV4-1, the J call TRBJ1-5; no clear D. CDR3 length: 16 residues. V was clipped by 2 bases and J by 2 bases, with 13 bases between them. Germline V gene sequence: CDR1 MGHRA, CDR2 YSYEKL.

The chain employs TRBV9 and TRBJ1-2; perhaps TRBD1 as D (6 bases). V was pared by 3 bases and J by 7 bases, with 13 bases between. The CDR3 is made up of 13 amino acids. From germline, CDR1 is SGDLS and CDR2 YYNGEE. The CDR3 nucleotides read TGTGCCAGCAGCGCAGCCCAGGGGTTTGGCTACACCTTC. This gives the protein CASSAAQGFGYTF.

The J gene is TRBJ1-1, the V gene TRBV5-1, with 8 bases aligning to TRBD1. Trimming removed 0 bases from V and 5 bases from J; junction bases left unmatched: 3. The CDR3 runs to 14 residues. The germline V gene encodes CDR1 SGHRS and CDR2 YFSETQ. The CDR3: CASSLGTGRTEAFF. CDR3 nucleotides: TGCGCCAGCAGCTTGGGGACAGGGAGGACTGAAGCTTTCTTT.

This clone was seen only once. The genes are TRBV6-5 and TRBJ1-1; D is undetermined. Germline V gene data show CDR1 as MNHEY and CDR2 as SVGAGI. The CDR3 is made up of 13 amino acids. Trimming took off 6 bases at V and 1 base at J, with 9 bases between the two ends. CDR3 sequence: CASRMTENTEAFF. The DNA of the CDR3 is TGTGCCAGCAGGATGACGGAGAACACTGAAGCTTTCTTT.

J is TRBJ1-4 and V is TRBV28; 8 positions agree with TRBD1. The germline CDR1 and CDR2 sequences are MDHEN and SYDVKM. V shed 6 bases and J 8 bases; nucleotides not matched to a gene: 14. CDR3 length equals 16 residues. The CDR3 sequence is CASRSISGTGREKLFF. The CDR3, as DNA: TGTGCCAGCAGATCCATATCCGGGACAGGACGAGAAAAACTGTTTTTT. The full variable domain, its missing parts supplied by reference TRBV28 and TRBJ1-4, is DVKVTQSSRYLVKRTGEKVFLECVQDMDHENMFWYRQDPGLGLRLIYFSYDVKMKEKGDIPEGYSVSREKKERFSLILESASTNQTSMYLCASRSISGTGREKLFFGSGTQLSVL.